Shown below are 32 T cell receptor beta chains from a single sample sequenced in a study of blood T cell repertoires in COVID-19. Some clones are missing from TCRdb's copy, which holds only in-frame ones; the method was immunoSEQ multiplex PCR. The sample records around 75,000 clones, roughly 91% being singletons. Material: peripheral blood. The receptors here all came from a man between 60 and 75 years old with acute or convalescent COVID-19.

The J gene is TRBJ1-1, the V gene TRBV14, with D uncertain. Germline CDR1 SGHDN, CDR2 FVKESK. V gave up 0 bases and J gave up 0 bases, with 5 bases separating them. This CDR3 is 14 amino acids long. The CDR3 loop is CASSQDLMNTEAFF. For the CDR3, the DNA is TGTGCCAGCAGCCAAGATCTAATGAACACTGAAGCTTTCTTT.

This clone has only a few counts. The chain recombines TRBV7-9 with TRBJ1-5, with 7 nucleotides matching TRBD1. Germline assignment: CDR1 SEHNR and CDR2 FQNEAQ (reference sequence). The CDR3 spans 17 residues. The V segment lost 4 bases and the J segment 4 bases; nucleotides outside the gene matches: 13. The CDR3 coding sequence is TGTGCCAGCAGCTCCGGCGGTGGGGCAGGGGGTAATCAGCCCCAGCATTTT. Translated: CASSSGGGAGGNQPQHF.

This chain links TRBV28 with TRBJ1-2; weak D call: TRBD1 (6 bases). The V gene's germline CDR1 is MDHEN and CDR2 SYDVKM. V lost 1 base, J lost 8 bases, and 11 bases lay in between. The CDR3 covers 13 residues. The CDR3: CASSLYAGGGYTF. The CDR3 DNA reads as TGTGCCAGCAGTTTATATGCTGGGGGCGGCTACACCTTC.

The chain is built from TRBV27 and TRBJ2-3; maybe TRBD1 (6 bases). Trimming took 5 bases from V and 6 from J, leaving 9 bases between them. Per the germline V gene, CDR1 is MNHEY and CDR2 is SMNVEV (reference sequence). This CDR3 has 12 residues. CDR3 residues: CASSHGQDTQYF. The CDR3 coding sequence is TGTGCCAGCAGTCACGGACAGGATACGCAGTATTTT.

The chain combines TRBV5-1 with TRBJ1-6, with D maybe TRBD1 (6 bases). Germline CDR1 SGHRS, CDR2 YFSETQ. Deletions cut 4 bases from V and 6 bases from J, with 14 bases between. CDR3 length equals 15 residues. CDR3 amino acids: CASSPDRNFNSPLHF. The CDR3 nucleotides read TGCGCCAGCAGCCCCGACAGGAACTTTAATTCACCCCTCCACTTT.

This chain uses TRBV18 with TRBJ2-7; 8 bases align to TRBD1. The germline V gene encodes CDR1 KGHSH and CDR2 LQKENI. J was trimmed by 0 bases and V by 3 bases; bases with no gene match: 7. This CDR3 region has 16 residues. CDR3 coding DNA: TGTGCCAGCTCACCTCTCGGACAGGGAAACTCCTACGAGCAGTACTTC. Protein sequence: CASSPLGQGNSYEQYF.

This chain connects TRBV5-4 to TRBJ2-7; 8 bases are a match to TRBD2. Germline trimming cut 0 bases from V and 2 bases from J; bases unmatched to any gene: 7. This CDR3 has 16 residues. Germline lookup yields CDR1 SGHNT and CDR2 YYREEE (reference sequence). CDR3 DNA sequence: TGTGCCAGCAGCTTGGAGGTAGCGGGATTTACCTACGAGCAGTACTTC. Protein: CASSLEVAGFTYEQYF.

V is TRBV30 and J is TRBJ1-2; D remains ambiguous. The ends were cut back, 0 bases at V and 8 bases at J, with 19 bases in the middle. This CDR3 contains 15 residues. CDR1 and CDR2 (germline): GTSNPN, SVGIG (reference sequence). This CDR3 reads CAWSVRLVGRGGYTF. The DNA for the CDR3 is TGTGCCTGGAGTGTACGGCTCGTGGGGAGAGGGGGCTACACCTTC. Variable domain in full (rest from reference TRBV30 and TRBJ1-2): SQTIHQWPATLVQPVGSPLSLECTVEGTSNPNLYWYRQAAGRGLQLLFYSVGIGQISSEVPQNLSASRPQDRQFILSSKKLLLSDSGFYLCAWSVRLVGRGGYTFGSGTRLTVV.

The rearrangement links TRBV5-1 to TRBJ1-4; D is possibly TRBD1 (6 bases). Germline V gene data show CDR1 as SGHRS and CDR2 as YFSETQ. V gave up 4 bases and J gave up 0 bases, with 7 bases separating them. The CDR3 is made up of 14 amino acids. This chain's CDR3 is CASSRTATNEKLFF. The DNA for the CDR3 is TGCGCCAGCAGCCGGACAGCAACTAATGAAAAACTGTTTTTT.

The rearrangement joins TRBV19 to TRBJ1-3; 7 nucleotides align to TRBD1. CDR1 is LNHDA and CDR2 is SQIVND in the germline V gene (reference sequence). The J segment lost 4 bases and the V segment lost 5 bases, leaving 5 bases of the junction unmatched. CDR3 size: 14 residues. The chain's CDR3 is CASSSPGQGNTIYF. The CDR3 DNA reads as TGTGCCAGTAGTTCGCCGGGACAGGGAAACACCATATATTTT.

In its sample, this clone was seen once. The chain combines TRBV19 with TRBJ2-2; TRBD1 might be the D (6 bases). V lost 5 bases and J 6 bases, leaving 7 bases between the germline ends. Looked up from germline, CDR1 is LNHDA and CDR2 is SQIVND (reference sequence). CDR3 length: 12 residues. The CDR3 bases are TGTGCCAGTAGTCAGGGGTCCGGGGAGCTGTTTTTT. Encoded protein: CASSQGSGELFF.

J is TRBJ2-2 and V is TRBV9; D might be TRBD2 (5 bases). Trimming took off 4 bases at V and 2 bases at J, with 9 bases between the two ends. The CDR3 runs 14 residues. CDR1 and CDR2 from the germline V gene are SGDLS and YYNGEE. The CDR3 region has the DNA TGTGCCAGCAGCTCCGGGGTAAACACCGGGGAGCTGTTTTTT. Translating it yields CASSSGVNTGELFF.

Written as DNA, the CDR3 is TGTGCCAGTAGTATTGGGCTAGCGGGGGAGATAAACACCGGGGAGCTGTTTTTT. Translated: CASSIGLAGEINTGELFF. The V gene is TRBV19, the J gene TRBJ2-2, with 10 nucleotides matching TRBD2. This CDR3 has 18 residues. Trimming at V came to 3 bases and at J to 2 bases, leaving 9 bases not matched to a gene. Germline CDR1 and CDR2: LNHDA and SQIVND (reference sequence).

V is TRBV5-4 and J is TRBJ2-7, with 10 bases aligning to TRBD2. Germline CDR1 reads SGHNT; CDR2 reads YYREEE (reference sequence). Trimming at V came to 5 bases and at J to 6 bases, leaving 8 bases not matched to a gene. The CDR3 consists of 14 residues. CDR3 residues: CASSLAGGTSEQYF. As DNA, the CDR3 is TGTGCCAGCAGTTTAGCGGGAGGAACCTCCGAGCAGTACTTC.

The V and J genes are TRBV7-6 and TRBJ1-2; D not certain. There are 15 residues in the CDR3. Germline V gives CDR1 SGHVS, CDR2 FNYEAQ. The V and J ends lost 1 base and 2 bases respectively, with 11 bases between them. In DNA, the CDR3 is TGTGCCAGCAGCTTAGATGGCACAAACAACTATGGCTACACCTTC. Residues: CASSLDGTNNYGYTF. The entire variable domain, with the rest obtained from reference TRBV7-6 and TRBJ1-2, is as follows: GAGVSQSPRYKVTKRGQDVALRCDPISGHVSLYWYRQALGQGPEFLTYFNYEAQQDKSGLPNDRFSAERPEGSISTLTIQRTEQRDSAMYRCASSLDGTNNYGYTFGSGTRLTVV.

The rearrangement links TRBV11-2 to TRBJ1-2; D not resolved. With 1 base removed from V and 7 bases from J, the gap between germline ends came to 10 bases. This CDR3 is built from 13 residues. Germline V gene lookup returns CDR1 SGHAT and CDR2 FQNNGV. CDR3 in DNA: TGTGCCAGCAGCTTAGGGTCGGGTCTTGGCTACACCTTC. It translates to CASSLGSGLGYTF.

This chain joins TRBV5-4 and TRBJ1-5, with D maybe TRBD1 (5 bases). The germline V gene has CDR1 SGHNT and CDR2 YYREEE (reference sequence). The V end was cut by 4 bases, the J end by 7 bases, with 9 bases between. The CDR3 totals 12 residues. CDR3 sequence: CASSKDSQPQHF. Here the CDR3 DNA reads TGTGCCAGCAGCAAAGACAGCCAGCCCCAGCATTTT. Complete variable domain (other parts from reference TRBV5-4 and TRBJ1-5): ETGVTQSPTHLIKTRGQQVTLRCSSQSGHNTVSWYQQALGQGPQFIFQYYREEENGRGNFPPRFSGLQFPNYSSELNVNALELDDSALYLCASSKDSQPQHFGDGTRLSIL.

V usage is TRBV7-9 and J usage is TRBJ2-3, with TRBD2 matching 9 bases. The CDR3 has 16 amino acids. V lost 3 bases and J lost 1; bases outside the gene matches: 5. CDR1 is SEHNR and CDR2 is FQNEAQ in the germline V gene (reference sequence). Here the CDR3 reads CASSFLAGGRTDTQYF. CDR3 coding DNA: TGTGCCAGCAGCTTTCTCGCGGGAGGGCGCACAGATACGCAGTATTTT.

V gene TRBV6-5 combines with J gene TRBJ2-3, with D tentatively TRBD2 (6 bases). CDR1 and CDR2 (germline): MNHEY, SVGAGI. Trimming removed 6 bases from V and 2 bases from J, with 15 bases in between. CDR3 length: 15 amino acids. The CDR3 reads CASRPLASSTDTQYF. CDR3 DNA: TGTGCCAGCAGGCCGCTAGCGAGCTCCACAGATACGCAGTATTTT.

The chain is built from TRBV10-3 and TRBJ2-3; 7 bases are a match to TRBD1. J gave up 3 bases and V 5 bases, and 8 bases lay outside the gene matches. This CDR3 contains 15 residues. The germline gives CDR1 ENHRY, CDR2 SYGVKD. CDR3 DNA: TGTGCCATCAGTCCCAAAGAGACAGGGACAGATACGCAGTATTTT. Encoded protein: CAISPKETGTDTQYF.

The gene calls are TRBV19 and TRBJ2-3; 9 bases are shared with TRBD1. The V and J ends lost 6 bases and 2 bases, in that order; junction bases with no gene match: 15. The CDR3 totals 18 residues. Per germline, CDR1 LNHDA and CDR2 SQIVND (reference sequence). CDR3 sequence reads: CASRPFAQGAIDTDTQYF. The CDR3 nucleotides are TGTGCCAGTAGACCCTTTGCACAGGGGGCGATTGACACAGATACGCAGTATTTT.

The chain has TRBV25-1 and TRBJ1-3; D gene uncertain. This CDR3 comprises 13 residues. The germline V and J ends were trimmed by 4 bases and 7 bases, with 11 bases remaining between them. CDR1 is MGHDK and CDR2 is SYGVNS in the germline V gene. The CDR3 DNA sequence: TGTGCCAGCAGTGCTACACCAGGCAACACCATATATTTT. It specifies CASSATPGNTIYF.

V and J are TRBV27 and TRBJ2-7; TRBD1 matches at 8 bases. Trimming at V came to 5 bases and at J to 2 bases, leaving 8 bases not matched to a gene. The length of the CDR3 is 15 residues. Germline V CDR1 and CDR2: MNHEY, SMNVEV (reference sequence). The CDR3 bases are TGTGCCAGCAGTCCCCGGACAGGGATAACCTACGAGCAGTACTTC. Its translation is CASSPRTGITYEQYF.

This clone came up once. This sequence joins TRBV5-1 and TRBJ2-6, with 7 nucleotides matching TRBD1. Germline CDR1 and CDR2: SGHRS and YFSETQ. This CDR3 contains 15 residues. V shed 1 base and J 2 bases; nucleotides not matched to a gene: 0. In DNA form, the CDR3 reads TGCGCCAGCAGCTTGCAGGGGGCTGGGGCCAACGTCCTGACTTTC. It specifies CASSLQGAGANVLTF.

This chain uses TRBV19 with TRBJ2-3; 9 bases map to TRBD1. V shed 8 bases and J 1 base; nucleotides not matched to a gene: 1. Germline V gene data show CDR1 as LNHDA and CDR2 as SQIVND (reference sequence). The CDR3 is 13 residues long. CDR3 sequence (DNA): TGTGCCAGTCGGGACAGGGGCACAGATACGCAGTATTTT. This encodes CASRDRGTDTQYF.

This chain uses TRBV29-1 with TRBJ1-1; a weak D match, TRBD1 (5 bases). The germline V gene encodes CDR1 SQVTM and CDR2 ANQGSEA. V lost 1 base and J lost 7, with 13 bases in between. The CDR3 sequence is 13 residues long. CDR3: CSVEGQQGVEAFF. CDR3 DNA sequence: TGCAGCGTTGAAGGACAGCAAGGGGTTGAAGCTTTCTTT.

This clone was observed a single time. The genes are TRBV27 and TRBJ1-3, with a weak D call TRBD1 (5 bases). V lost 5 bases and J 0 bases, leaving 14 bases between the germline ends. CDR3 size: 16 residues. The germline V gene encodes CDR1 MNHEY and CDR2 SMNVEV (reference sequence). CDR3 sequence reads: CASSTTPGDSGNTIYF. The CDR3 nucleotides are TGTGCCAGCAGTACCACCCCGGGGGACTCTGGAAACACCATATATTTT.

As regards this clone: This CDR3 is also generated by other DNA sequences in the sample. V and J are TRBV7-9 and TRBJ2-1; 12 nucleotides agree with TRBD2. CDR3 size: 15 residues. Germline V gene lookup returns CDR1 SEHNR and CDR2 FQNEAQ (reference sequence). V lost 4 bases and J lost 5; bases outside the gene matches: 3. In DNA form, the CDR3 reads TGTGCCAGCAGCTCCGGACTAGCGGGGAACAATGAGCAGTTCTTC. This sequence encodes CASSSGLAGNNEQFF.

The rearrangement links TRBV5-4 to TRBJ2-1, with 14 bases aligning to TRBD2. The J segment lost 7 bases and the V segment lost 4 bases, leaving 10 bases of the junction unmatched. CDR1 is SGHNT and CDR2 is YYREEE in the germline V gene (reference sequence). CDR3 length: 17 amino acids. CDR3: CASSGGTSGGTRNEQFF. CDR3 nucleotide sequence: TGTGCCAGCAGCGGTGGGACTAGCGGGGGAACCCGAAATGAGCAGTTCTTC.

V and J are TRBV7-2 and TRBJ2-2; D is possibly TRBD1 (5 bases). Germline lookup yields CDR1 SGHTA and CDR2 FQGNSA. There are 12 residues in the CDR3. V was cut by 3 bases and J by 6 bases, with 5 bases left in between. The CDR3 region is CASSFRAGELFF. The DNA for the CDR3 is TGTGCCAGCAGCTTCAGGGCCGGGGAGCTGTTTTTT.

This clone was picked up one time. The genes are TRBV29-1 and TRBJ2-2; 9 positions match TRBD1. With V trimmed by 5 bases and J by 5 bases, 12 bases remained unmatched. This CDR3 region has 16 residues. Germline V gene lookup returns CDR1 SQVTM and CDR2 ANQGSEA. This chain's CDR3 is CSVPREGTGRTGELFF. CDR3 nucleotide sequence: TGCAGCGTTCCAAGGGAAGGGACAGGGAGGACCGGGGAGCTGTTTTTT.

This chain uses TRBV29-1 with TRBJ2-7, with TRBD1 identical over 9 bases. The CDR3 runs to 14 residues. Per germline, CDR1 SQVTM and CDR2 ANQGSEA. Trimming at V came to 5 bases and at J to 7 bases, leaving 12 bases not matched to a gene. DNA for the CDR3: TGCAGCGTTCGGGACAGGGCACAGGTCCGGGAGCAGTACTTC. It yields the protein CSVRDRAQVREQYF.